This paragraph reports one TCR beta chain. This record comes from a study of cytomegalovirus exposure and HLA in healthy donors. Trimming took off 8 bases at V and 6 bases at J, with 17 bases between the two ends. The CDR3 extends over 14 amino acids. In germline, CDR1 is MNHEY, CDR2 SMNVEV (reference sequence). The PCR employed 60 Vbeta primers together with 13 Jbeta primers. Repertoires were generated with immunoSEQ multiplex PCR, while TCRdb's copy carries only in-frame clones and drops some. This table holds about 97,000 clones, roughly four fifths found once. Material for sequencing was PBMCs. This rearrangement joins TRBV27 to TRBJ2-1, with D possibly being TRBD2 (6 bases). This TCR came from a middle-aged man in good health and CMV-seropositive. The CDR3 loop reads CASGEVGNPNEQFF. The CDR3 DNA sequence: TGTGCCAGCGGGGAGGTGGGAAATCCCAATGAGCAGTTCTTC.